The present entry profiles one T cell receptor (beta chain) with its context. Its antigen is as yet unknown. Germline values: CDR1 LGHNT, CDR2 FRNRAP. This CDR3 comprises 18 residues. V lost 7 bases to trimming and J lost 4 bases; unmatched junction nucleotides: 16. The data belong to a study of cytomegalovirus exposure and HLA in healthy donors. The PCR had 60 Vbeta and 13 Jbeta primers. Generated by immunoSEQ multiplex PCR, the TCRdb table keeps only in-frame clones and is missing some. The table has more than 95,000 clones, over 65% seen once. Notes on the study in general: Follow-up analysis found HLA locus-dependent TCR association rates, highest for DRB1 and lowest for HLA-C. Prior analysis indicated that the majority of TCR beta V segments exhibited productivity approximately 87% or approximately 30% of the time. CMV serostatus was the sole immune exposure data available. In presence/absence analyses, roughly uniform sequencing depth across donors was assumed.

This sequence originates from a woman aged 40 to 49 in good health and CMV-seronegative. Source material: PBMCs. This sequence joins TRBV12-5 and TRBJ2-3, with 11 bases that match TRBD2. CDR3 protein: CASASGTSGQGGADTQYF. The CDR3 DNA is TGTGCTAGTGCCTCGGGGACTAGCGGCCAGGGGGGGGCAGATACGCAGTATTTT.